This T cell receptor beta chain was found in a study of shared clonotypes between healthy human individuals. CDR3 size: 15 residues. Germline values: CDR1 MGHRA, CDR2 YSYEKL. The ends were cut back, 0 bases at V and 4 bases at J, with 10 bases in the middle. Repertoires were generated with immunoSEQ multiplex PCR, while TCRdb's copy carries only in-frame clones and drops some. The sample lists approximately 2.3 million clones, approximately 93% occurring once. On this clone itself: Other DNA sequences within the sample encode an identical CDR3.

The chain couples TRBV4-1 to TRBJ2-1; D unclear. Sequencing was carried out using naive CD4+ T cells from PBMCs. Stated subset: CD45RA+ positively selected. The receptor comes from a man between 18 and 35 years old in good health. Some clones in this sample may be carry-over from other donors' samples. CDR3 loop: CASSQDSGSYNEQFF. Here the CDR3 DNA reads TGCGCCAGCAGCCAAGATAGTGGAAGTTACAATGAGCAGTTCTTC.